This T cell receptor beta chain was found in a study of human T cells and chemical hapten exposure. On the study more broadly: Women made up most patients, who had alopecia areata, totalis or universalis. Small differences in pooled library volume mainly drove the variation in TCR yields per sample.

The CDR3 has 14 amino acids. The germline V and J ends were trimmed by 5 bases and 6 bases, with 16 bases remaining between them. TCRdb reprocessed the RACE reads via MiXCR and lists one record per CDR3 protein. The sample lists under 300,000 distinct CDR3 sequences; approximately 7.5% were seen once. Specified time point: pre-sensitization, week 0. Treatment described: therapeutic diphenylcyclopropenone sensitization with weekly scalp DPC. In its sample, this clonotype was seen many times. The TCR was taken from a man between 18 and 29 years old with alopecia areata. Some clones in this sample may be carry-over from other donors' samples. The chain combines TRBV12-3 or TRBV12-4 with TRBJ1-1; weak D call: TRBD1 (6 bases). The sample in question was whole blood, obtained in connection with sensitization to the hapten diphenylcyclopropenone (DPC). CDR3 nucleotides: TGTGCCAGCAGTGGCTTGGAGGGGGGGGCTGAAGCTTTCTTT. Translated, it gives CASSGLEGGAEAFF.